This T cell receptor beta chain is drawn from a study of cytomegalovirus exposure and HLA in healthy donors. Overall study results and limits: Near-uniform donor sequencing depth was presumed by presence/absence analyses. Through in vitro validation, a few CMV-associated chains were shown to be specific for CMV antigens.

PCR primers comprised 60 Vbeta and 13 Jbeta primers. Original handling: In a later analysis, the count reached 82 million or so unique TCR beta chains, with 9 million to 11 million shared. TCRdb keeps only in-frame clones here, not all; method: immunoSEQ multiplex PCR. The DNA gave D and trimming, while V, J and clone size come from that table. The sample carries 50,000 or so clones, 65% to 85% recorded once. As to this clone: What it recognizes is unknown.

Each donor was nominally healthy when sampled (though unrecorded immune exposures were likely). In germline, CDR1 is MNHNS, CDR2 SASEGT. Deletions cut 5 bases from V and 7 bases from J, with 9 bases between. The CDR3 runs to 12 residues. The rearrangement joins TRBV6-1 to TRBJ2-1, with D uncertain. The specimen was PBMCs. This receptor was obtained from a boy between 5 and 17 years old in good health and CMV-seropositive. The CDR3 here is CASSTWSNEQFF. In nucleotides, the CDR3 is TGTGCCAGCAGTACGTGGAGTAATGAGCAGTTCTTC.